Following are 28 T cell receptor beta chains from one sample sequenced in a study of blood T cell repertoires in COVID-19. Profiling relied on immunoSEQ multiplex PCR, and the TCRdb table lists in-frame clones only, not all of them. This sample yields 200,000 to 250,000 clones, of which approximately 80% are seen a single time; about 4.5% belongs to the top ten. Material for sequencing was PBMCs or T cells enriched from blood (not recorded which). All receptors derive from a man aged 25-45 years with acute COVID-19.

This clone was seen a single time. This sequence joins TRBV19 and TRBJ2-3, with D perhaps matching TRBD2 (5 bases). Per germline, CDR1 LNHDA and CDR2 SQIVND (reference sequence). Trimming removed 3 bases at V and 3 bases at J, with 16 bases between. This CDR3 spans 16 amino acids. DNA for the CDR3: TGTGCCAGTAGTATCGGAATACTAGTGGCGACAGATACGCAGTATTTT. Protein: CASSIGILVATDTQYF.

CDR3 in amino acids: CASSRTKSNEQFF. The CDR3 DNA reads as TGTGCCAGCAGCCGAACGAAGAGCAATGAGCAGTTCTTC. The V call is TRBV11-3, the J call TRBJ2-1; D remains ambiguous. With 5 bases removed from V and 6 bases from J, the gap between germline ends came to 11 bases. CDR3 size: 13 residues. The V gene's germline CDR1 is SGHNT and CDR2 YENEEA.

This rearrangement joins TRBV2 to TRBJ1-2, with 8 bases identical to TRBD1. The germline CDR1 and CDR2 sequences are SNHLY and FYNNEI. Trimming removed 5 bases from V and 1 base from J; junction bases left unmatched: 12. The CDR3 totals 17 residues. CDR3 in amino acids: CASSPRGHGPFNYGYTF. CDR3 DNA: TGTGCCAGCAGTCCCAGGGGGCATGGGCCGTTTAACTATGGCTACACCTTC.

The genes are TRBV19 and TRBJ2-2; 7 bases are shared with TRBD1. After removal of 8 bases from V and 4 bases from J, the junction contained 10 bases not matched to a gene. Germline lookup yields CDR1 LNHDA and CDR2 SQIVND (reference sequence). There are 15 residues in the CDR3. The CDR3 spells CASGRRDSPTGELFF. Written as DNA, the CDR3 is TGTGCCAGTGGAAGAAGGGACAGTCCCACCGGGGAGCTGTTTTTT.

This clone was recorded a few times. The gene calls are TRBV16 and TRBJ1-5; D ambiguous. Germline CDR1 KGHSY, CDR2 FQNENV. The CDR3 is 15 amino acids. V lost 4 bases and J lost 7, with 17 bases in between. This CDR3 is CASSPYEEDGQPQHF. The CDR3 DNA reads TGTGCCAGCAGCCCTTACGAGGAAGACGGACAGCCCCAGCATTTT.

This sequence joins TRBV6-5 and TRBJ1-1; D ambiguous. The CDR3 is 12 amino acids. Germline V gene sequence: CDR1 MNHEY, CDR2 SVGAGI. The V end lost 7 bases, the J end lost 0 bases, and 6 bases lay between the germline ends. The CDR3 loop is CASTTLNTEAFF. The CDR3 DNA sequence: TGTGCCAGCACCACACTGAACACTGAAGCTTTCTTT.

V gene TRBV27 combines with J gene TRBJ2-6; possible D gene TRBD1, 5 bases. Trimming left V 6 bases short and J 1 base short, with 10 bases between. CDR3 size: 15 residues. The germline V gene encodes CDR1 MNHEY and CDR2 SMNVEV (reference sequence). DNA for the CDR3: TGTGCCAGCAGCCTGACAGTTTCTGGGGCCAACGTCCTGACTTTC. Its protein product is CASSLTVSGANVLTF.

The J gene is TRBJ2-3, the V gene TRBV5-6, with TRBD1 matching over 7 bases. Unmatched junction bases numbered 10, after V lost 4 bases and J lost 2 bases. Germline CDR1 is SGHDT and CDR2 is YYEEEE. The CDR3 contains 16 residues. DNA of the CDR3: TGTGCCAGCAGCCTAACACAGGGGCCCTACACAGATACGCAGTATTTT. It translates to CASSLTQGPYTDTQYF. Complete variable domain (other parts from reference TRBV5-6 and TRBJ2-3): DAGVTQSPTHLIKTRGQQVTLRCSPKSGHDTVSWYQQALGQGPQFIFQYYEEEERQRGNFPDRFSGHQFPNYSSELNVNALLLGDSALYLCASSLTQGPYTDTQYFGPGTRLTVL.

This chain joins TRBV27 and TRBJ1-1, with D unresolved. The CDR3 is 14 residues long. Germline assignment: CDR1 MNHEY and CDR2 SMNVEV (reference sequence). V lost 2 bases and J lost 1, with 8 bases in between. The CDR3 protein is CASSLSGPNTEAFF. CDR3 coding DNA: TGTGCCAGCAGTTTAAGTGGGCCGAACACTGAAGCTTTCTTT.

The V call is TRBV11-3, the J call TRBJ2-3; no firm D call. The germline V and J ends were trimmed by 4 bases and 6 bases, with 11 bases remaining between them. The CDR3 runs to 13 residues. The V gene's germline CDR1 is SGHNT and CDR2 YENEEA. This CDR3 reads CASSSGVVDTQYF. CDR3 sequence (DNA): TGTGCCAGCAGCTCTGGAGTGGTGGATACGCAGTATTTT.

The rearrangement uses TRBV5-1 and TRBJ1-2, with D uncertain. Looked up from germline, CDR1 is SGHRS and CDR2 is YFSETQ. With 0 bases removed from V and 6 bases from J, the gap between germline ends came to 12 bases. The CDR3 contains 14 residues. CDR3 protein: CASSLDPKADGYTF. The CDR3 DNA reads TGCGCCAGCAGCTTGGATCCTAAGGCGGATGGCTACACCTTC. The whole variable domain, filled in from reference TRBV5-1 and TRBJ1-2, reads KAGVTQTPRYLIKTRGQQVTLSCSPISGHRSVSWYQQTPGQGLQFLFEYFSETQRNKGNFPGRFSGRQFSNSRSEMNVSTLELGDSALYLCASSLDPKADGYTFGSGTRLTVV.

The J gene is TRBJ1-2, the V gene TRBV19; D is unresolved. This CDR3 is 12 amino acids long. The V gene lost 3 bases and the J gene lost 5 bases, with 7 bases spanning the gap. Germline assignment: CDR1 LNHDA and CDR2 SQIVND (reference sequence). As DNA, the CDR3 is TGTGCCAGTAGTATTAGTGGTTATGGCTACACCTTC. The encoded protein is CASSISGYGYTF.

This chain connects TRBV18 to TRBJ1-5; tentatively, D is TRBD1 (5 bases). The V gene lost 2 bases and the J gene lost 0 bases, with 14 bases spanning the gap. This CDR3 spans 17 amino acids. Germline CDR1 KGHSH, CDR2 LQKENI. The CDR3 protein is CASSPGQGSLSNQPQHF. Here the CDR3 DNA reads TGTGCCAGCTCACCAGGTCAGGGCTCTCTTAGCAATCAGCCCCAGCATTTT.

The DNA of the CDR3 is TGTGCCAGCAGCCCCCGGGGACAGGTTGGAAACACCATATATTTT. As protein: CASSPRGQVGNTIYF. This chain uses TRBV9 with TRBJ1-3; 8 bases line up with TRBD1. The CDR3 spans 15 residues. Germline-derived CDR1 and CDR2 are SGDLS and YYNGEE. The V gene end was trimmed by 4 bases and the J gene end by 3 bases; junction bases not matched to a gene: 6.

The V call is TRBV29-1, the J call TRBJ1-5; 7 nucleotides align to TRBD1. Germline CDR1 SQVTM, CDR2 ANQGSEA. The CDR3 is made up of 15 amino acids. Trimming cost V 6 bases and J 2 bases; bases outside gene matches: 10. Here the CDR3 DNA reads TGCAGCGTCGAGACAGGGAGAGGCGGCAATCAGCCCCAGCATTTT. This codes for CSVETGRGGNQPQHF.

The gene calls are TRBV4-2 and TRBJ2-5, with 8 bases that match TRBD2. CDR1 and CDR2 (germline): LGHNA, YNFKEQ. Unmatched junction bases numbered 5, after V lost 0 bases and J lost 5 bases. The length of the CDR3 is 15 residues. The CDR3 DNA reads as TGTGCCAGCAGCCAAGAACTAGCGGAGGGGGAGACCCAGTACTTC. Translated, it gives CASSQELAEGETQYF.

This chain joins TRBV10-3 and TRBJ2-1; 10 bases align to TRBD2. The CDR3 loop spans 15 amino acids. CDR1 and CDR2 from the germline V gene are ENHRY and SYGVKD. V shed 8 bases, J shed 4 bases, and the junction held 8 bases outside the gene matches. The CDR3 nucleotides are TGTGCCATCCGTCCTACTAGCGGGGAGTACAATGAGCAGTTCTTC. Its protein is CAIRPTSGEYNEQFF.

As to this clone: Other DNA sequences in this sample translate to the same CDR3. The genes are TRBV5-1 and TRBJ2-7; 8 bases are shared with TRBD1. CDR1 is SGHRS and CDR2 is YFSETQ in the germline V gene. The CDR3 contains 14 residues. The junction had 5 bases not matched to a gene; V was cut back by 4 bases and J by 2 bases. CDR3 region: CASSPGTGPYEQYF. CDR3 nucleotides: TGCGCCAGCAGCCCCGGGACAGGACCCTACGAGCAGTACTTC.

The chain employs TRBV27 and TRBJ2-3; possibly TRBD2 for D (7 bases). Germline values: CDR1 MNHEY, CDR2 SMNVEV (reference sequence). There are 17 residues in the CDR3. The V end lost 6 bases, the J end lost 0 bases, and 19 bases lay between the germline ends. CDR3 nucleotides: TGTGCCAGCAGGTTGGGGGGGTGGGGGGCTAGCACAGATACGCAGTATTTT. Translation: CASRLGGWGASTDTQYF.

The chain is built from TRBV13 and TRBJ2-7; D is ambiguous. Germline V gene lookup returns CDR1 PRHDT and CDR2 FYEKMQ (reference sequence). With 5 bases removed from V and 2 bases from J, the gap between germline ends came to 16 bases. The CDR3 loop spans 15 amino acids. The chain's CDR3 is CASSSSFTDPYEQYF. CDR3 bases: TGTGCCAGCAGCAGTAGTTTTACAGACCCCTACGAGCAGTACTTC.

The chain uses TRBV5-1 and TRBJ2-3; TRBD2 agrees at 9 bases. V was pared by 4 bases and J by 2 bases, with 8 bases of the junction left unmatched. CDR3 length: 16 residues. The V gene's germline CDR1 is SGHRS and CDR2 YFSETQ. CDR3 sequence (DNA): TGCGCCAGCAGCAGAGATACTAGCGGGTACACAGATACGCAGTATTTT. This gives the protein CASSRDTSGYTDTQYF.

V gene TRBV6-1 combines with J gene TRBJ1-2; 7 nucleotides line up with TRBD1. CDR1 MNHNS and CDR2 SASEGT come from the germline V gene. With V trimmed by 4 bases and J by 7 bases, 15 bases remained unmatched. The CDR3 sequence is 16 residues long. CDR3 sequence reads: CASSGLPGQSTLGYTF. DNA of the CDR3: TGTGCCAGCAGTGGTCTCCCGGGACAGAGCACTCTTGGCTACACCTTC.

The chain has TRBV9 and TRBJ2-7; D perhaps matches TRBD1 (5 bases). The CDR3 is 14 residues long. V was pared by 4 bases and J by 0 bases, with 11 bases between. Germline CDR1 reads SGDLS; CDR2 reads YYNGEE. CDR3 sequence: CASSKGLSSYEQYF. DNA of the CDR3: TGTGCCAGCAGCAAGGGGCTTTCCTCCTACGAGCAGTACTTC.

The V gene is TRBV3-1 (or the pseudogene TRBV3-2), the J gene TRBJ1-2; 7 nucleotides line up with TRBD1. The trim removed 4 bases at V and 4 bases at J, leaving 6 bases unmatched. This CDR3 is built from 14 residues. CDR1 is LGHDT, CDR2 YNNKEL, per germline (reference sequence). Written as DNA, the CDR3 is TGTGCCAGCAGCCCAGGGGGACGGGGCTATGGCTACACCTTC. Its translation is CASSPGGRGYGYTF.

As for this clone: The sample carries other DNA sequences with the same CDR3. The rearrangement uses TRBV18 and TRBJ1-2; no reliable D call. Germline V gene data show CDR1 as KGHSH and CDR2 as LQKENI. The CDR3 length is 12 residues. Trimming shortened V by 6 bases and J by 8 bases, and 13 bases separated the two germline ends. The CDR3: CASSPTGSGYTF. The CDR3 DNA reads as TGTGCCAGCTCTCCAACCGGGAGCGGCTACACCTTC.

The CDR3 region has the DNA TGTGCCAGCAGAGACACAGGGTGGGAGCCCCAGCATTTT. It yields the protein CASRDTGWEPQHF. This sequence joins TRBV2 and TRBJ1-5; TRBD1 might be the D (6 bases). V dropped 6 bases and J dropped 8 bases, with 14 bases sitting between them. The germline CDR1 and CDR2 sequences are SNHLY and FYNNEI. The CDR3 is 13 amino acids.

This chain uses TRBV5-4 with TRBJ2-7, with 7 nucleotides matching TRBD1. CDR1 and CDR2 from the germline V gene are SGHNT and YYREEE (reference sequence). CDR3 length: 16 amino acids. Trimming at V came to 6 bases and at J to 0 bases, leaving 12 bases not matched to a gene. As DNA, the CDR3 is TGTGCCAGCACCAACATCGGACAGGCAAACTCCTACGAGCAGTACTTC. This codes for CASTNIGQANSYEQYF.

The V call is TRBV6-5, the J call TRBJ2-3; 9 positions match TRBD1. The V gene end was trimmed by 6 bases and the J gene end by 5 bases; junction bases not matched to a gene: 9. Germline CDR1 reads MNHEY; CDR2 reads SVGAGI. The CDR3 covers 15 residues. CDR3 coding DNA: TGTGCCAGCAGAGTACAGGGGGCCTTTGGAGATACGCAGTATTTT. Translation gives CASRVQGAFGDTQYF.